The clone carrying this T cell receptor beta chain appeared many times. Antigen specificity is unknown. The source of the sample is a study of T cells in Graves' hyperthyroidism and ophthalmopathy. With 6 bases removed from V and 1 base from J, the gap between germline ends came to 9 bases. The CDR3 has 13 amino acids. Germline CDR1 SGHTA, CDR2 FQGTGA. Regions amplified from RNA transcripts were the TCR beta CDR3 regions. When the TCR CDR3 underwent first-round RT-PCR, the HTBI primer set was used. Via MiXCR, TCRdb re-called the multiplex PCR reads, giving one row per CDR3 protein. Among roughly 300,000 distinct CDR3 sequences listed, 21% were seen once. Study-level points and caveats: A model using 13 V-J features told ophthalmopathy apart from stable hyperthyroidism.

This chain uses TRBV7-3 with TRBJ1-1, with D possibly TRBD1 on 5 matching bases. This TCR was recovered from a woman between 45 and 60 years old with Graves' hyperthyroidism. Sequenced: blood. The CDR3 is CASRKGSNTEAFF. As DNA, the CDR3 is TGTGCCAGCAGAAAGGGGTCGAACACTGAAGCTTTCTTT.